The sample holds one count of the clone carrying this TCR beta chain. These data originate in a study of blood T cell repertoires in COVID-19. The overall study: Some COVID-19 samples were acute and others convalescent; all came from the United States, Italy and Spain. T cells, B-cell-depleted T cells, or PBMCs supplied cDNA or gDNA.

Methods used by the authors: Quantification of nucleated cells was approximated via reference gene primer amplification. Some clones are missing from TCRdb's copy, which holds only in-frame ones; the method was immunoSEQ multiplex PCR. The DNA was the basis for D and trimming; V, J and clone size are from that table. The table shows more than 100,000 clones, with about 88% occurring only once. The CDR3 loop spans 15 amino acids. Trimming left V 1 base short and J 5 bases short, with 12 bases between. Germline V CDR1 and CDR2: LNHNV, YYDKDF (reference sequence). The rearrangement links TRBV15 to TRBJ1-5; D remains unclear. The sample taken for sequencing was peripheral blood. This TCR was recovered from a human donor in a cohort sampled during active COVID-19. The CDR3 nucleotides are TGTGCCACCAGCAGAGTCTCGGGGAGGGATCAGCCCCAGCATTTT. It yields the protein CATSRVSGRDQPQHF.